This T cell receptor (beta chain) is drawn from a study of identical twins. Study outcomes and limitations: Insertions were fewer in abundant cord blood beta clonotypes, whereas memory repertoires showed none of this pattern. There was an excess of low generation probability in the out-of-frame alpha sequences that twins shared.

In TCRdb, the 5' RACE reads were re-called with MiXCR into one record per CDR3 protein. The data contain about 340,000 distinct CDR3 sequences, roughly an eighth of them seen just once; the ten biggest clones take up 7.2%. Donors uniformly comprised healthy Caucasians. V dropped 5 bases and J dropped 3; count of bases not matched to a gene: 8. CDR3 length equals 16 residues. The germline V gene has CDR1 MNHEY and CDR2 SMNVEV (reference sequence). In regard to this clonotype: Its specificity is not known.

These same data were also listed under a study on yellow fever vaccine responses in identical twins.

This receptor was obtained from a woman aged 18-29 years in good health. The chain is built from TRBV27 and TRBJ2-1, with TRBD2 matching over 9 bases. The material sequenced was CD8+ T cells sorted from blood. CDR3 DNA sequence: TGTGCCAGCAGTCCTAATAGCGGGAGTCGCTACAATGAGCAGTTCTTC. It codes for CASSPNSGSRYNEQFF.